These T cell receptor beta chains were read from a single sample in a study of cytomegalovirus exposure and HLA in healthy donors. Profiling relied on immunoSEQ multiplex PCR, and the TCRdb table lists in-frame clones only, not all of them. The sample records 130,000 or so clones, about four fifths being singletons. Sequenced input: PBMCs. These receptors all come from a woman aged 40 to 50 in good health and CMV-seronegative. The CDR3 runs from the conserved cysteine through the conserved F or W. D genes are given only for firm matches.

V	J	D	DNA	CDR3
TRBV4-2	TRBJ2-5	.	TGTGCCAGCAGCCAAGAAGGCGGGATCCCCCAAGAGACCCAGTACTTC	CASSQEGGIPQETQYF
TRBV6-1	TRBJ1-5	.	TGTGCCAGCTTTCAGGGTACTGTTGGGCCCCAGCATTTT	CASFQGTVGPQHF
TRBV7-2	TRBJ2-5	.	TGTGCCAGCAACAAAAAACGGGGGGCGATACAAGAGACCCAGTACTTC	CASNKKRGAIQETQYF
TRBV10-1	TRBJ2-3	.	TGCGCCAGCAGTGGACAGAGCACAGATACGCAGTATTTT	CASSGQSTDTQYF
TRBV30	TRBJ1-6	.	TGTGCCTGCCGGGAGAGCTCCTATAATTCACCCCTCCACTTT	CACRESSYNSPLHF
TRBV5-1	TRBJ1-4	TRBD1	TGCGCCAGCAGCCTGGGACAGGGAAATGAAAAACTGTTTTTT	CASSLGQGNEKLFF
TRBV5-6	TRBJ1-5	TRBD1	TGTGCCAGCAGCTTGGCTAGGACAGGGAAAAGCAATCAGCCCCAGCATTTT	CASSLARTGKSNQPQHF
TRBV9	TRBJ1-5	TRBD1	TGTGCCAGCAGCGTAGGAGGGACAGGCCCCCAGCATTTT	CASSVGGTGPQHF
TRBV14	TRBJ2-1	TRBD2	TGTGCCAGCAGCCAAGATGGAGATGGCGGGGGTAACAATGAGCAGTTCTTC	CASSQDGDGGGNNEQFF
TRBV18	TRBJ2-5	TRBD2	TGTGCCAGCTCACCATCGGCTAGCGGGTACCAAGAGACCCAGTACTTC	CASSPSASGYQETQYF
TRBV5-6	TRBJ2-2	TRBD1	TGTGCCAGCACCCCAGGGACAGGGGGCGCGGGGGAGCTGTTTTTT	CASTPGTGGAGELFF
TRBV6-4	TRBJ2-3	TRBD2	TGTGCCAGCAGTGAGACGGCGGGGGGCACAGATACGCAGTATTTT	CASSETAGGTDTQYF
TRBV2	TRBJ2-3	TRBD2	TGTGCCAGCATTCCTGTGACTAGCGGGAGGCTAAGCACAGATACGCAGTATTTT	CASIPVTSGRLSTDTQYF
TRBV7-9	TRBJ2-7	TRBD2	TGTTCCAGCAGCTTAACTAGCGGGGTCTACGAGCAGTACTTC	CSSSLTSGVYEQYF
TRBV27	TRBJ1-2	.	TGTGCCAGCAAAGGGGTCGGTCCCTGGGGCTACACCTTC	CASKGVGPWGYTF
TRBV9	TRBJ1-6	TRBD1	TGTGCCAGCAGCCCCCAGGGGGACGGAAGCTCCTATAATTCACCCCTCCACTTT	CASSPQGDGSSYNSPLHF
TRBV7-3	TRBJ2-5	TRBD2	TGTGCCAGCAGCTTAACCGCTCTAGCGGGGGTCCAAGAGACCCAGTACTTC	CASSLTALAGVQETQYF
TRBV11-3	TRBJ2-5	TRBD1	TGTGCCAGCAGCCCCGGATACAGGGGGAAAGAGACCCAGTACTTC	CASSPGYRGKETQYF
TRBV29-1	TRBJ1-4	TRBD1	TGCATGGGACAGGGGGCGGATGAAAAACTGTTTTTT	CMGQGADEKLFF
TRBV2	TRBJ2-1	TRBD2	TGTGCCAGCAGAGGGGAACGGGGGGGCCGGGGGCAGTTCTTC	CASRGERGGRGQFF
TRBV7-9	TRBJ2-5	.	TGTGCCAGCAGCGACCTGGACAAGCAAGAGACCCAGTACTTC	CASSDLDKQETQYF
TRBV7-9	TRBJ2-1	TRBD2	TGTGCCAGCATCGTAGCGGGGGGATTGAATGAGCAGTTCTTC	CASIVAGGLNEQFF
TRBV7-6	TRBJ1-3	TRBD1	TGTGCCAGCAGCTCCAGGGGGCGGGACACCATATATTTT	CASSSRGRDTIYF